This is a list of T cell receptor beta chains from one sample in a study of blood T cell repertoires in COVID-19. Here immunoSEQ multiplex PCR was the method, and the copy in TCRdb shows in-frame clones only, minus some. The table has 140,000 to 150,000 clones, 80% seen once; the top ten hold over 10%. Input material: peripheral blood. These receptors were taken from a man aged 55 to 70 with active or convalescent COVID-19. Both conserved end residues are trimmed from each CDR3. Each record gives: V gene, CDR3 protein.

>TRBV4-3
ASTTRGVGAGELF
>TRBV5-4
ASNQWIGKDEQF
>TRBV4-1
ASSQEAGRVTGELF
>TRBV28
ASYNQRSGKQPQH
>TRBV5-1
ASSFRQGAIHEQY
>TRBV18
ASSPGTSAYNEQF
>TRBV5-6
ASSRTGGNQPQH
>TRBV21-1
ASSKALRTAQATNEKLF
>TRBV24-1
ATSVGLRETGELF
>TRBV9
ASSVGGPASLH
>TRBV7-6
ASSPTGGRSSYEQY
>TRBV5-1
ASSFGGNHEQY
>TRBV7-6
ASSKNRGRAYNSPLH
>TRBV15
ATSRGFEATNEKLF
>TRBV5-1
ASSLGTGRRQPQH
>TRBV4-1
ASSQDDRGGANVLT
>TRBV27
ASHLGLGAEAF
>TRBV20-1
SATGNSPLH
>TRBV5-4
ASSPRGMDTEAF
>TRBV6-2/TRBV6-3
ASSYSRAGGFDEQY
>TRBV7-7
ASSLMGPGANTGELF
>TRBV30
AWTLGQGGSPLH
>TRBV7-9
ASSLPQGWEDTQY
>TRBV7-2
ASSLDRGFDEQF
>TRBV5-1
ASSWEGYSGELF
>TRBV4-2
ASSQDEAGGGETQY
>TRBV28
ATLRAGDNEQF
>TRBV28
ASSSLPGGSTEAF
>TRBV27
ASSFGGRGTYGYT
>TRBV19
ASSTLTANSNQPQH
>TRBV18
ASSKNKGGDEQF
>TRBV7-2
ASSPGLRTQETQY
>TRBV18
ASSPRSPGQGSKF
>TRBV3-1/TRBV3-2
ASRQTGNTEAF
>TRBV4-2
ASSLRQVGTEAF
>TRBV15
ATSRDPTGVPYEQY
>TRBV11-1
ASSLDGSYEQY
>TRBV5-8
ASRPGQFQGTQY
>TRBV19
ASSPDDGRAGSNPYEQY
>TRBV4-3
ASSQRSEGTGELF
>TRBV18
ASSPQRDTGHEQY
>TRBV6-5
ATAGTAPNEQF
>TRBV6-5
ASSYSGTGTRNTIY
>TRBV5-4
ASSPGRTGTGYFYEQY
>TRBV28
ASRTRTGELF
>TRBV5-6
ASSLFLQETQY
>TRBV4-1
ASSQQPGQGTLGRPQH
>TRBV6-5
ASNRNGETQY
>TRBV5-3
ARRATGTECYSNQPQH
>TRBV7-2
ASSRKDSSGRSSYNEQF
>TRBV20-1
SAGAGGGTDTQY
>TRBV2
ASRLAGGPSGELF
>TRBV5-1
ASSLVRASGRNEQF
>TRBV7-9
ASSPSVEAF
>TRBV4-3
ASSQGSASYNEQF
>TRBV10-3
AITADRGRQETQY
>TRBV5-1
ASSVTGEEQY
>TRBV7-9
ASSGVAGALGYT